The 27 T cell receptor beta chains presented below share a single source sample, sequenced in a study of cytomegalovirus exposure and HLA in healthy donors. The PCR contained 60 Vbeta and 13 Jbeta primers. TCRdb's copy holds only in-frame clones and misses some; the assay was immunoSEQ multiplex PCR. Of fewer than 200,000 clones detected, 75% to 90% appear once; the ten largest clones hold approximately 2.1%. Input material: PBMCs. Receptors were obtained from a young woman in good health and CMV-seronegative.

The chain joins TRBV19 to TRBJ2-3; a weak D match, TRBD2 (5 bases). The CDR3 contains 13 residues. Looked up from germline, CDR1 is LNHDA and CDR2 is SQIVND (reference sequence). The V gene lost 3 bases and the J gene lost 6 bases, with 10 bases spanning the gap. The CDR3 region has the DNA TGTGCCAGTAGTATCCTCCCGGGGGATACGCAGTATTTT. Its translation: CASSILPGDTQYF.

This chain links TRBV5-1 with TRBJ1-5; D may be TRBD1 (5 bases). The V end was cut by 0 bases, the J end by 0 bases, with 13 bases between. The V gene's germline CDR1 is SGHRS and CDR2 YFSETQ. This CDR3 spans 17 amino acids. The CDR3 nucleotides are TGCGCCAGCAGCTTGGAGGTCAGGGTTTGTAGCAATCAGCCCCAGCATTTT. Translation gives CASSLEVRVCSNQPQHF.

This clone was found a few times. The chain combines TRBV7-3 with TRBJ2-1; 11 positions agree with TRBD2. V lost 0 bases to trimming and J lost 0 bases; unmatched junction nucleotides: 4. The CDR3 extends over 18 amino acids. Germline CDR1 SGHTA, CDR2 FQGTGA. Written as DNA, the CDR3 is TGTGCCAGCAGCTTAACGGCTAGCGGGAGGAGCTCCTACAATGAGCAGTTCTTC. Its protein is CASSLTASGRSSYNEQFF.

The CDR3 spells CASSDRIHNYGYTF. CDR3 bases: TGTGCCAGCAGTGACAGAATCCATAACTATGGCTACACCTTC. This chain joins TRBV6-6 and TRBJ1-2, with a weak D call TRBD1 (5 bases). This CDR3 contains 14 residues. Trimming took off 5 bases at V and 1 base at J, with 11 bases between the two ends. Germline lookup yields CDR1 MNHNY and CDR2 SVGAGI (reference sequence).

V gene TRBV6-5 combines with J gene TRBJ1-5; TRBD1 agrees at 9 bases. Germline CDR1 MNHEY, CDR2 SVGAGI. V lost 6 bases, J lost 4 bases, and 7 bases stayed unmatched. CDR3 length: 15 residues. CDR3 region: CASRLGQGSNQPQHF. The DNA for the CDR3 is TGTGCCAGCAGGCTCGGACAGGGGTCGAATCAGCCCCAGCATTTT.

The chain links TRBV18 to TRBJ1-1, with TRBD1 identical over 7 bases. In germline, CDR1 is KGHSH, CDR2 LQKENI. With 2 bases clipped from V and 4 bases from J, the junction kept 4 bases outside the gene matches. The CDR3 is 14 amino acids. The CDR3 sequence: CASSPGTVATEAFF. In nucleotides, the CDR3 is TGTGCCAGCTCACCAGGGACAGTTGCCACTGAAGCTTTCTTT. Based on the CDR3 plus reference TRBV18 and TRBJ1-1, the full variable domain is NAGVMQNPRHLVRRRGQEARLRCSPMKGHSHVYWYRQLPEEGLKFMVYLQKENIIDESGMPKERFSAEFPKEGPSILRIQQVVRGDSAAYFCASSPGTVATEAFFGQGTRLTVV.

The rearrangement links TRBV28 to TRBJ2-5, with 8 bases that match TRBD2. The CDR3 has 17 amino acids. Germline V gene data show CDR1 as MDHEN and CDR2 as SYDVKM. After removal of 2 bases from V and 2 bases from J, the junction contained 10 bases not matched to a gene. In DNA, the CDR3 is TGTGCCAGCAGTTTAGACTTAGCGGGGATTGCACAAGAGACCCAGTACTTC. Its protein is CASSLDLAGIAQETQYF.

V is TRBV4-2 and J is TRBJ2-7, with D perhaps matching TRBD2 (6 bases). Germline V CDR1 and CDR2: LGHNA, YNFKEQ. The CDR3 runs to 15 residues. V was pared by 2 bases and J by 3 bases, with 14 bases between. DNA of the CDR3: TGTGCCAGCAGCCAAATACTAGCCGGCGACTACGAGCAGTACTTC. Protein sequence: CASSQILAGDYEQYF.

The chain employs TRBV7-2 and TRBJ1-4; 8 bases are shared with TRBD1. CDR1 is SGHTA, CDR2 FQGNSA, per germline. Trimming at V came to 2 bases and at J to 8 bases, leaving 1 base not matched to a gene. CDR3 length equals 13 residues. The CDR3 DNA reads as TGTGCCAGCAGCTTAAACAGGGGGGAAAAACTGTTTTTT. Amino acid sequence: CASSLNRGEKLFF.

This clone was found a few times. The rearrangement links TRBV6-6 to TRBJ2-3; D uncertain. This CDR3 contains 14 residues. Trimming removed 5 bases at V and 0 bases at J, with 9 bases between. The germline V gene has CDR1 MNHNY and CDR2 SVGAGI (reference sequence). The CDR3 coding sequence is TGTGCCAGCAGTGAGAGAGCTAGCACAGATACGCAGTATTTT. This gives the protein CASSERASTDTQYF.

Only one count was recorded for this clone. J is TRBJ2-2 and V is TRBV11-2; 8 bases map to TRBD1. CDR3 length: 16 amino acids. Germline CDR1 and CDR2: SGHAT and FQNNGV. With 5 bases clipped from V and 2 bases from J, the junction kept 7 bases outside the gene matches. The CDR3 sequence is CASSPWTGINTGELFF. CDR3 DNA: TGTGCCAGCAGCCCGTGGACAGGGATCAACACCGGGGAGCTGTTTTTT. Full variable domain (rest looked up from reference TRBV11-2 and TRBJ2-2): EAGVAQSPRYKIIEKRQSVAFWCNPISGHATLYWYQQILGQGPKLLIQFQNNGVVDDSQLPKDRFSAERLKGVDSTLKIQPAKLEDSAVYLCASSPWTGINTGELFFGEGSRLTVL.

In nucleotides, the CDR3 is TGTGCCAGTAGTATAGGACATCTCTACGAGCAGTACTTC. It translates to CASSIGHLYEQYF. The chain has TRBV19 and TRBJ2-7; D unresolved. CDR1 is LNHDA and CDR2 is SQIVND in the germline V gene (reference sequence). V was trimmed by 1 base and J by 3 bases, leaving 7 bases between them. The CDR3 is 13 residues long.

This chain uses TRBV4-1 with TRBJ1-5; D is perhaps TRBD1 (5 bases). Trimming took off 1 base at V and 2 bases at J, with 12 bases between the two ends. Germline V gene lookup returns CDR1 MGHRA and CDR2 YSYEKL. The CDR3 sequence is 16 residues long. CDR3 in amino acids: CASSQALRVGNQPQHF. CDR3 coding DNA: TGCGCCAGCAGCCAAGCGCTCAGGGTCGGCAATCAGCCCCAGCATTTT.

The V call is TRBV2, the J call TRBJ1-2, with 7 bases aligning to TRBD1. V lost 7 bases and J lost 5; bases outside the gene matches: 7. CDR3 length: 13 amino acids. Germline CDR1 reads SNHLY; CDR2 reads FYNNEI. CDR3 bases: TGTGCCAGCATAGGGGGCGAACCTTATGGCTACACCTTC. Amino acids: CASIGGEPYGYTF.

The V gene is TRBV29-1, the J gene TRBJ2-3; TRBD2 is a possible D gene (5 bases). This CDR3 has 12 residues. The V gene's germline CDR1 is SQVTM and CDR2 ANQGSEA. The V and J ends lost 4 bases and 3 bases respectively, with 8 bases between them. The CDR3 loop is CSVAPGTDTQYF. DNA for the CDR3: TGCAGCGTTGCCCCGGGGACAGATACGCAGTATTTT.

V and J are TRBV11-2 and TRBJ1-2; D gene ambiguous. CDR3 size: 13 residues. The ends were cut back, 6 bases at V and 3 bases at J, with 11 bases in the middle. From germline, CDR1 is SGHAT and CDR2 FQNNGV. The CDR3 protein is CASSPGLDYGYTF. In DNA, the CDR3 is TGTGCCAGCAGTCCGGGGTTAGACTATGGCTACACCTTC.

The V gene is TRBV29-1, the J gene TRBJ2-5, with D possibly matching TRBD2 (7 bases). Judging by the DNA end, TRBJ2-7 fits better; the J call may be wrong. The CDR3 sequence is 12 residues long. Germline assignment: CDR1 SQVTM and CDR2 ANQGSEA. The CDR3 here is CSVGGGFYEQYF. The CDR3 DNA reads TGCAGCGTTGGGGGGGGCTTCTACGAGCAGTACTTC.

The chain employs TRBV6-5 and TRBJ2-5; D is perhaps TRBD1 (6 bases). V lost 6 bases to trimming and J lost 4 bases, with 15 bases between them. This CDR3 has 14 residues. In germline, CDR1 is MNHEY, CDR2 SVGAGI. CDR3 sequence: CASSPTGVIETQYF. The CDR3 DNA is TGTGCCAGCAGCCCGACAGGTGTCATAGAGACCCAGTACTTC.

V usage is TRBV11-2 and J usage is TRBJ1-1; no firm D call. Trimming cost V 2 bases and J 11 bases, with 15 bases left between them. The CDR3 loop spans 13 amino acids. CDR1 and CDR2 from the germline V gene are SGHAT and FQNNGV. CDR3 sequence: CASSLLSPVVAFF. Written as DNA, the CDR3 is TGTGCCAGCAGCTTATTGTCCCCCGTCGTGGCTTTCTTT.

The chain recombines TRBV4-1 with TRBJ2-7; 8 bases match TRBD1. Trimming took 4 bases from V and 3 from J; bases not matched to a gene: 5. The CDR3 is 14 residues long. Germline CDR1 reads MGHRA; CDR2 reads YSYEKL. CDR3 nucleotide sequence: TGCGCCAGCAGCCGCGGGACAGGACGCTACGAGCAGTACTTC. It codes for CASSRGTGRYEQYF.

The V call is TRBV11-2, the J call TRBJ2-1, with TRBD2 matching over 9 bases. CDR3 length: 15 residues. The V gene end was trimmed by 6 bases and the J gene end by 5 bases; junction bases not matched to a gene: 8. The germline V gene encodes CDR1 SGHAT and CDR2 FQNNGV. Here the CDR3 reads CASSQLAGQDNEQFF. The CDR3 DNA follows: TGTGCCAGCAGTCAACTAGCGGGCCAAGACAATGAGCAGTTCTTC.

The genes are TRBV29-1 and TRBJ1-5; D not certain. Germline values: CDR1 SQVTM, CDR2 ANQGSEA. Trimming pared 1 base from V and 4 bases from J, leaving 8 bases between. CDR3 length equals 13 residues. CDR3 sequence reads: CSVEVGRNQPQHF. The CDR3 nucleotides read TGCAGCGTTGAAGTCGGGAGGAATCAGCCCCAGCATTTT.

This chain connects TRBV27 to TRBJ2-7, with D maybe TRBD1 (6 bases). The ends were cut back, 10 bases at V and 2 bases at J, with 12 bases in the middle. Germline CDR1 is MNHEY and CDR2 is SMNVEV (reference sequence). The CDR3 covers 12 residues. The CDR3 spells CATGQKTYEQYF. CDR3 DNA sequence: TGTGCCACAGGACAGAAAACCTACGAGCAGTACTTC.

CDR3 residues: CASSFTRLAGGHTQYF. DNA for the CDR3: TGTGCCAGCAGTTTTACCCGACTAGCGGGGGGTCATACGCAGTATTTT. The chain is built from TRBV6-5 and TRBJ2-3; the match to TRBD2 covers 13 bases. V was clipped by 4 bases and J by 7 bases; unmatched bases: 8. CDR1 and CDR2 from the germline V gene are MNHEY and SVGAGI. The CDR3 covers 16 residues.

The V gene is TRBV6-1, the J gene TRBJ1-3, with D maybe TRBD1 (6 bases). This CDR3 comprises 13 residues. Trimming left V 8 bases short and J 5 bases short, with 13 bases between. Per germline, CDR1 MNHNS and CDR2 SASEGT. The chain's CDR3 is CASLSGTRNTIYF. The CDR3 region has the DNA TGTGCCAGCCTCTCCGGGACAAGAAACACCATATATTTT.

This rearrangement joins TRBV14 to TRBJ2-7, with 9 nucleotides matching TRBD1. The CDR3 covers 14 residues. V was clipped by 4 bases and J by 4 bases; unmatched bases: 5. CDR1 SGHDN and CDR2 FVKESK come from the germline V gene. The CDR3 is CASSLQGAFYEQYF. The CDR3 DNA reads as TGTGCCAGCAGCCTACAGGGGGCCTTTTACGAGCAGTACTTC. Drawing the rest from reference TRBV14 and TRBJ2-7, the complete variable domain is EAGVTQFPSHSVIEKGQTVTLRCDPISGHDNLYWYRRVMGKEIKFLLHFVKESKQDESGMPNNRFLAERTGGTYSTLKVQPAELEDSGVYFCASSLQGAFYEQYFGPGTRLTVT.

V and J are TRBV29-1 and TRBJ2-1; 7 bases agree with TRBD2. V gave up 7 bases and J gave up 7 bases; unmatched junction bases: 7. There are 12 residues in the CDR3. Germline CDR1 is SQVTM and CDR2 is ANQGSEA. As DNA, the CDR3 is TGCAGCGGCTGGCTAGCGGCAAATGAGCAGTTCTTC. It translates to CSGWLAANEQFF.